Following are 21 T cell receptor beta chains from one sample sequenced in a study of cytomegalovirus exposure and HLA in healthy donors. Primers for the PCR totalled 60 Vbeta and 13 Jbeta. The method was immunoSEQ multiplex PCR; TCRdb's version includes in-frame clones alone and lacks a portion of them. The sample has about 93,000 clones, 65% to 85% seen once. Sequences were obtained from PBMCs. These receptors originate from a man aged 45-65 years in good health and CMV-seronegative.

J is TRBJ2-7 and V is TRBV19, with TRBD2 matching 8 bases. V lost 9 bases to trimming and J lost 7 bases; unmatched junction nucleotides: 14. Germline V gives CDR1 LNHDA, CDR2 SQIVND (reference sequence). The CDR3 loop spans 14 amino acids. The CDR3 spells CASGGGPLPREQYF. As DNA, the CDR3 is TGTGCCAGCGGGGGGGGGCCCCTCCCGAGGGAGCAGTACTTC.

The chain joins TRBV5-1 to TRBJ2-7, with D possibly being TRBD1 (6 bases). Per germline, CDR1 SGHRS and CDR2 YFSETQ. CDR3 length: 15 residues. The germline V and J ends were trimmed by 0 bases and 2 bases, with 12 bases remaining between them. DNA of the CDR3: TGCGCCAGCAGCTTGGGTCAGGGGCCTGCCTACGAGCAGTACTTC. It encodes CASSLGQGPAYEQYF.

The rearrangement uses TRBV7-2 and TRBJ2-6; 12 nucleotides align to TRBD2. The CDR3 runs 17 residues. V dropped 4 bases and J dropped 2; count of bases not matched to a gene: 3. From germline, CDR1 is SGHTA and CDR2 FQGNSA. As DNA, the CDR3 is TGTGCCAGCAGCTGGCGACTAGCGGGAGCTGGGGCCAACGTCCTGACTTTC. It specifies CASSWRLAGAGANVLTF.

This clone was counted once. The J gene is TRBJ1-2, the V gene TRBV10-3; tentatively, D is TRBD1 (6 bases). There are 13 residues in the CDR3. Germline V CDR1 and CDR2: ENHRY, SYGVKD. Between the trimmed V and J ends, which lost 5 bases and 2 bases, there was a span of 9 bases. The CDR3 nucleotides are TGTGCCATCAGTCCCGGACAGAACTATGGCTACACCTTC. It codes for CAISPGQNYGYTF.

V gene TRBV11-2 combines with J gene TRBJ1-2; maybe TRBD1 (6 bases). The CDR3 extends over 15 amino acids. Trimming removed 4 bases from V and 6 bases from J, with 18 bases in between. Germline CDR1 reads SGHAT; CDR2 reads FQNNGV. Here the CDR3 reads CASSYLRVGGDGYTF. In nucleotides, the CDR3 is TGTGCCAGCAGCTACCTGCGGGTAGGGGGGGATGGCTACACCTTC.

V gene TRBV11-2 combines with J gene TRBJ2-7, with 15 nucleotides matching TRBD2. The CDR3 contains 15 residues. Germline V gene lookup returns CDR1 SGHAT and CDR2 FQNNGV. The V and J ends lost 3 bases and 3 bases, in that order; junction bases with no gene match: 0. The CDR3 is CASSLGLAGGYEQYF. The CDR3 coding sequence is TGTGCCAGCAGCTTGGGACTAGCGGGGGGCTACGAGCAGTACTTC. Together with reference TRBV11-2 and TRBJ2-7, the CDR3 gives the full variable domain: EAGVAQSPRYKIIEKRQSVAFWCNPISGHATLYWYQQILGQGPKLLIQFQNNGVVDDSQLPKDRFSAERLKGVDSTLKIQPAKLEDSAVYLCASSLGLAGGYEQYFGPGTRLTVT.

This clone has only a few counts. V is TRBV10-3 and J is TRBJ1-5; a possible D gene is TRBD1 (5 bases). The CDR3 sequence is 12 residues long. The V and J ends lost 3 bases and 5 bases respectively, with 5 bases between them. The V gene's germline CDR1 is ENHRY and CDR2 SYGVKD. The CDR3 region is CAISEGDQPQHF. The DNA for the CDR3 is TGTGCCATCAGTGAAGGGGATCAGCCCCAGCATTTT.

This clone appeared a few times. The junction departs from germline at one end; a sequencing error may be responsible. The V gene is TRBV7-9, the J gene TRBJ2-7; TRBD2 might be the D (5 bases). The CDR3 length is 12 residues. Germline V lookup: CDR1 SEHNR, CDR2 FQNEAQ (reference sequence). DNA of the CDR3: TGTTCCAGCAGCTTATGGCGGGACGAGCAGTACTTC. Encoded protein: CSSSLWRDEQYF.

The chain combines TRBV27 with TRBJ2-2, with TRBD2 matching over 10 bases. The CDR3 covers 15 residues. Germline CDR1 and CDR2: MNHEY and SMNVEV (reference sequence). After removal of 2 bases from V and 6 bases from J, the junction contained 3 bases not matched to a gene. The CDR3 DNA is TGTGCCAGCAGTTTACTAGCGGGAGCCCCCGGGGAGCTGTTTTTT. Translated, it gives CASSLLAGAPGELFF.

About this clone: The sample has other DNA sequences that encode this CDR3 too. The V call is TRBV5-1, the J call TRBJ2-2; D call uncertain. V was pared by 0 bases and J by 3 bases, with 3 bases between. The CDR3 has 13 residues. Per germline, CDR1 SGHRS and CDR2 YFSETQ. CDR3 loop: CASSLADTGELFF. CDR3 in DNA: TGCGCCAGCAGCTTGGCAGACACCGGGGAGCTGTTTTTT.

The chain is built from TRBV6-5 and TRBJ2-7; perhaps TRBD2 as D (6 bases). V lost 4 bases, J lost 3 bases, and 13 bases lay in between. Germline V lookup: CDR1 MNHEY, CDR2 SVGAGI. This CDR3 contains 14 residues. CDR3 protein: CASSFSRDFYEQYF. DNA for the CDR3: TGTGCCAGCAGTTTTTCCCGGGACTTCTACGAGCAGTACTTC.

This chain connects TRBV7-3 to TRBJ2-7, with TRBD1 as a possible D gene (5 bases). The CDR3 sequence is 14 residues long. V shed 5 bases and J shed 1 base, with 12 bases lying between them. Germline V gives CDR1 SGHTA, CDR2 FQGTGA. The CDR3 sequence is CASSPQSGSYEQYF. The CDR3 region has the DNA TGTGCCAGCAGCCCGCAGTCAGGGTCCTACGAGCAGTACTTC.

The V and J genes are TRBV9 and TRBJ1-5, with D possibly being TRBD1 (6 bases). The germline gives CDR1 SGDLS, CDR2 YYNGEE. V was shortened by 2 bases and J by 7 bases, with 10 bases between the two germline ends. CDR3 length: 13 residues. The DNA for the CDR3 is TGTGCCAGCAGCGTTTCAGGGGAACAGCCCCAGCATTTT. This translates into CASSVSGEQPQHF. The full variable domain, completed using reference TRBV9 and TRBJ1-5, is DSGVTQTPKHLITATGQRVTLRCSPRSGDLSVYWYQQSLDQGLQFLIQYYNGEERAKGNILERFSAQQFPDLHSELNLSSLELGDSALYFCASSVSGEQPQHFGDGTRLSIL.

A few counts support this clone. This rearrangement joins TRBV21-1 to TRBJ1-1; TRBD1 was called by the table and not checked on the DNA. TRBV21-1 is assigned pseudogene status. The CDR3 spans 11 residues. The CDR3, as DNA: TGTGCCAGTGGACAGGCCACTGAAGCTTTCTTT. As protein: CASGQATEAFF.

The chain combines TRBV28 with TRBJ1-3; D may be TRBD1 (5 bases). Germline-derived CDR1 and CDR2 are MDHEN and SYDVKM. Trimming removed 6 bases at V and 6 bases at J, with 18 bases between. This CDR3 is 15 amino acids long. The CDR3 coding sequence is TGTGCCAGCAGCTCACCCGGGACGGGGGAAAACACCATATATTTT. Translated, it gives CASSSPGTGENTIYF.

The rearrangement uses TRBV6-5 and TRBJ1-2; maybe TRBD1 (5 bases). The CDR3 contains 15 residues. Germline lookup yields CDR1 MNHEY and CDR2 SVGAGI. V was cut by 0 bases and J by 3 bases, with 11 bases left in between. CDR3 in DNA: TGTGCCAGCAGTTACTCAAATGGGGGGTACTATGGCTACACCTTC. The encoded protein is CASSYSNGGYYGYTF.

The rearrangement joins TRBV28 to TRBJ1-2; TRBD1 might be the D (6 bases). This CDR3 region has 11 residues. Trimming removed 2 bases from V and 10 bases from J, with 8 bases in between. CDR1 is MDHEN and CDR2 is SYDVKM in the germline V gene. The CDR3 nucleotides are TGTGCCAGCAGTTTAGAGGGGGACTACACCTTC. Amino acids: CASSLEGDYTF.

The chain combines TRBV7-8 with TRBJ2-1; D ambiguous. V was trimmed by 2 bases and J by 0 bases, leaving 8 bases between them. Germline V gene lookup returns CDR1 SGHVS and CDR2 FQNEAQ. This CDR3 is built from 15 residues. This chain's CDR3 is CASSLREYSYNEQFF. CDR3 in DNA: TGTGCCAGCAGCTTAAGAGAATACTCCTACAATGAGCAGTTCTTC.

This clone was counted only a few times. The chain is built from TRBV4-1 and TRBJ2-2; D not certain. This CDR3 spans 15 amino acids. Trimming removed 2 bases at V and 9 bases at J, with 16 bases between. The germline CDR1 and CDR2 sequences are MGHRA and YSYEKL. The CDR3 reads CASSQIVGLRRELFF. The CDR3 DNA reads TGCGCCAGCAGCCAAATCGTGGGCCTCCGGCGGGAGCTGTTTTTT.

This clone was detected only a few times. The rearrangement uses TRBV5-1 and TRBJ2-7; 12 bases match TRBD2. CDR3 length: 17 residues. The trim removed 0 bases at V and 6 bases at J, leaving 10 bases unmatched. Germline-derived CDR1 and CDR2 are SGHRS and YFSETQ. The CDR3 nucleotides are TGCGCCAGCAGCTTGGTAACTAGCGGGAGGCCCCGTAGCGAGCAGTACTTC. Amino acid sequence: CASSLVTSGRPRSEQYF.

The CDR3 is CASSLPGQGNEKLFF. The CDR3 DNA sequence: TGTGCCAGCAGCTTACCGGGACAGGGGAATGAAAAACTGTTTTTT. The gene calls are TRBV9 and TRBJ1-4; the match to TRBD1 covers 10 bases. CDR1 SGDLS and CDR2 YYNGEE come from the germline V gene. After removal of 4 bases from V and 5 bases from J, the junction contained 5 bases not matched to a gene. This CDR3 spans 15 amino acids. Full variable domain (missing parts from reference TRBV9 and TRBJ1-4): DSGVTQTPKHLITATGQRVTLRCSPRSGDLSVYWYQQSLDQGLQFLIQYYNGEERAKGNILERFSAQQFPDLHSELNLSSLELGDSALYFCASSLPGQGNEKLFFGSGTQLSVL.